This note documents a single TCR beta chain sequence. Its antigen remains undetermined. An end of the junction does not agree with germline; a read error may underlie this. The CDR3, from cysteine to phenylalanine, totals 12 residues. The CDR3 DNA has 36 bases and is translated from base 1. Reading the germline V gene gives CDR1 SGHAT and CDR2 FQNNGV. The immunoSEQ Assay was used to sequence TCRbeta CDR3 regions. After extraction, genomic DNA underwent amplification by bias-controlled multiplex PCR, followed by high-throughput sequencing. Under the source paper's analysis protocol: To quantify the absolute abundance of each unique TCRbeta CDR3 region, sequences were collapsed and filtered. Usable DNA was measured by amplifying reference genes present in all nucleated cells, and TCRbeta template counts were normalized to that usable DNA to estimate T cell fraction. Repertoire TCRs were annotated as SARS-CoV-2-specific when V gene, CDR3 amino acid sequence and J gene were exactly matched to a known reactive TCR set. The reference SARS-CoV-2 TCR set was obtained from MIRA and was filtered for enrichment in COVID-19-positive ImmuneCODE repertoires, whereby public or cross-reactive TCRs were removed. Drawing on the MIRA antigens, annotated TCRs were analysed further at the level of specific ORF or position within ORF. Breadth was defined as annotated unique rearrangements over total unique productive rearrangements; depth was the summed frequency of those rearrangements. Two-sided Wilcoxon rank-sum tests were applied when comparing TCR breadth between groups. TCRdb limited this immuneACCESS table to in-frame rearrangements with V and J called. A share of clones is missing; checked studies link under half to unresolved V genes, and the rest is unexplained. For V, J and clone size, that table is used; D and trimming come from the DNA. This sample comprises roughly 390,000 clones, approximately 91% of them detected only once. The ten largest clones represent roughly 3% of the sample.

These data originate in a study of Ad26.COV2.S vaccination and SARS-CoV-2 variants (dated by TCRdb to about 2021). Regarding the research as a whole: Vaccine-arm donors were drawn from COV1001, a multicentre, randomized, double-blind, placebo-controlled phase I-IIa trial of Ad26.COV2.S in healthy adults. Ad26.COV2.S was administered intramuscularly at a dose of 5x10^10 or 1x10^11 viral particles, either as one shot or as two shots given 56 days apart. The specificity and breadth of SARS-CoV-2-reactive T cell receptors after Ad26.COV2.S vaccination were assessed by TCRbeta repertoire sequencing. A total of roughly 32 samples were included in the TCR-sequenced set, comprising around 19 Ad26.COV2.S vaccine recipients, 5 placebo recipients and 8 SARS-CoV-2 convalescent individuals. Trial participants were randomized into five groups of five, in which low-dose or high-dose Ad26.COV2.S was given once or twice, or placebo was given on both occasions. Investigators did not know the trial group allocation while performing experiments and assessing outcomes. Study-wide findings and limitations: It was noted by the authors that total T cell responses may have been underestimated by the TCR breadth and depth analyses. Vaccine and placebo recipients had comparable non-spike TCR breadth, which fits with the vaccine containing only spike. Substantial breadth of spike-specific CD8+ and CD4+ T cell responses was reported after vaccination. The study was not powered to compare responses between vaccine doses or regimens. Ad26.COV2.S recipients had higher spike-specific TCR breadth than placebo recipients (P = 0.0014).

Reading the label with the study, this specimen's treatment or condition is: about 20 received Ad26.COV2.S at low or high dose, single or two shots; roughly 5 received placebo; per-sample allocation not given. Repertoires of vaccine and placebo recipients were sequenced from samples collected on day 63 after the first injection. In Cohort 1b, 25 to 30 adults aged 18-55 years were enrolled at a single site in Boston, USA, between 29 July and 7 August 2020. Ad26.COV2.S consisted of a replication-incompetent adenovirus type 26 vector by which a prefusion-stabilized SARS-CoV-2 spike protein from the original Wuhan strain was expressed.

The TCR sequence derives from a person between 18 and 59 years old who received the Ad26.COV2.S COVID-19 vaccine or a placebo. This receptor chain uses TRBV11-2 and TRBJ2-7; D gene: possibly TRBD2, on 6 matching bases. This material consisted of peripheral blood, taken in a trial of Ad26.COV2.S vaccine versus placebo. The CDR3 region reads CASRQEPGLPIF. The nucleotide sequence is TGTGCCAGCAGGCAAGAACCGGGACTGCCAATTTTC.